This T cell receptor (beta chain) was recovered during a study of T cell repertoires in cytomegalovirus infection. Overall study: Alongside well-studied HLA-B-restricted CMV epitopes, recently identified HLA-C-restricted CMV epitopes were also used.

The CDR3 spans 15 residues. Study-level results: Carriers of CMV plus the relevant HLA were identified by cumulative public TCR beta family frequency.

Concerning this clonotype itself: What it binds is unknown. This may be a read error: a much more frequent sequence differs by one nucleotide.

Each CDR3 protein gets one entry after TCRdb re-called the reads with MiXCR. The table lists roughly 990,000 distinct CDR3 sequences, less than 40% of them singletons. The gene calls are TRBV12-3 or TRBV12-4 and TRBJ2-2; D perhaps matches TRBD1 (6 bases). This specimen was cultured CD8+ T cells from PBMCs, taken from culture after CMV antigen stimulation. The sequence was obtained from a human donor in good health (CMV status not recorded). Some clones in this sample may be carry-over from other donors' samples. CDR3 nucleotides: TGTGTCAGCAGCACCGGGACACACAACACCGGGGAGCTGTTTTTT. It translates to CVSSTGTHNTGELFF.